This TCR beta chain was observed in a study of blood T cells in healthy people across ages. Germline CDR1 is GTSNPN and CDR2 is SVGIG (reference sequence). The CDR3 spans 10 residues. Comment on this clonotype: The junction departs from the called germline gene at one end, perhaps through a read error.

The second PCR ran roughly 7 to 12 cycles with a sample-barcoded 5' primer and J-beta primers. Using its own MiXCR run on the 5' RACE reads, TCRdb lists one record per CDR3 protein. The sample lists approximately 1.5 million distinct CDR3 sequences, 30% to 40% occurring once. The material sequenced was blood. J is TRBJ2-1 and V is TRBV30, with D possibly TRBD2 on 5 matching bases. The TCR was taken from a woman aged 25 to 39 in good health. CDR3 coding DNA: TGTGCCGGGAGCGGAACAGAGCAGTTCTTC. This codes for CAGSGTEQFF.